This paragraph covers one TCR beta chain sequence. What it binds is not known. The PCR was carried out with 60 Vbeta primers and 13 Jbeta primers. Clones were sequenced by immunoSEQ multiplex PCR, and TCRdb holds only the in-frame ones, with some missing. This sample's clone table lists roughly 50,000 clones. The data were obtained in a study of cytomegalovirus exposure and HLA in healthy donors. Germline V gives CDR1 MNHEY, CDR2 SVGAGI. The CDR3 sequence is 16 residues long. With 0 bases removed from V and 8 bases from J, the gap between germline ends came to 16 bases. General study findings and limits: Researchers had no immune exposure information except CMV serostatus available. A later analysis found that most CMV-associated TCR beta chains appeared HLA-restricted. Clonal expansion, a later analysis showed, was greater in HLA-associated TCR beta chains than in equally common others. An observed cluster of highly shared sequence variants was recorded as a likely sequencing artifact.

This chain uses TRBV6-5 with TRBJ1-4; D is ambiguous. Sequences were obtained from PBMCs. The receptor comes from a man aged 35-49 years in good health and CMV-seropositive. CDR3 in amino acids: CASSYSTGSPSEKLFF. Here the CDR3 DNA reads TGTGCCAGCAGTTACTCGACGGGGAGCCCTTCCGAAAAACTGTTTTTT.